The next 16 T cell receptor beta chains were all read from a single sample in a study of radiotherapy plus CTLA-4 blockade in lung cancer. Clones were read by immunoSEQ multiplex PCR, and TCRdb kept only the in-frame ones, dropping some. The sample lists about 110,000 clones; roughly 84% were seen once. Sequencing was performed on peripheral blood, taken from a patient treated with radiotherapy plus ipilimumab. The receptors originated from a human donor with non-small cell lung cancer that progressed on radiotherapy plus ipilimumab. Some clones in this sample may be carry-over from other donors' samples.

The gene calls are TRBV7-3 and TRBJ2-3; 9 bases are a match to TRBD2. This CDR3 is 18 amino acids long. Germline V lookup: CDR1 SGHTA, CDR2 FQGTGA. After removal of 0 bases from V and 2 bases from J, the junction contained 9 bases not matched to a gene. The CDR3 protein is CASSLTTSSGGNTDTQYF. The CDR3 DNA reads TGTGCCAGCAGCTTAACTACATCGAGCGGGGGGAACACAGATACGCAGTATTTT.

The V and J genes are TRBV18 and TRBJ2-7, with a weak D call TRBD1 (5 bases). Germline CDR1 and CDR2: KGHSH and LQKENI. CDR3 size: 15 residues. V shed 5 bases and J shed 3 bases, with 17 bases lying between them. CDR3 region: CASSANTGRDYEQYF. The CDR3 DNA follows: TGTGCCAGCTCAGCTAACACTGGCAGGGACTACGAGCAGTACTTC. The whole variable domain, filled in from reference TRBV18 and TRBJ2-7, reads NAGVMQNPRHLVRRRGQEARLRCSPMKGHSHVYWYRQLPEEGLKFMVYLQKENIIDESGMPKERFSAEFPKEGPSILRIQQVVRGDSAAYFCASSANTGRDYEQYFGPGTRLTVT.

This clone occurred once. This sequence joins TRBV10-3 and TRBJ1-5; D is unclear. V was clipped by 0 bases and J by 5 bases, with 8 bases between them. The CDR3 runs to 14 residues. Germline V gives CDR1 ENHRY, CDR2 SYGVKD. CDR3 residues: CAISESRVDQPQHF. CDR3 nucleotides: TGTGCCATCAGTGAGTCAAGGGTGGATCAGCCCCAGCATTTT.

This clone turned up a few times. The J gene is TRBJ1-2, the V gene TRBV5-6, with no clear D. The germline CDR1 and CDR2 sequences are SGHDT and YYEEEE. The CDR3 extends over 12 amino acids. V was clipped by 1 base and J by 0 bases, with 1 base between them. The CDR3 DNA follows: TGTGCCAGCAGCTTGCCTAACTATGGCTACACCTTC. This gives the protein CASSLPNYGYTF. Filled out from reference TRBV5-6 and TRBJ1-2, the complete variable domain reads DAGVTQSPTHLIKTRGQQVTLRCSPKSGHDTVSWYQQALGQGPQFIFQYYEEEERQRGNFPDRFSGHQFPNYSSELNVNALLLGDSALYLCASSLPNYGYTFGSGTRLTVV.

CDR3 residues: CASSSFSQRYEQYF. CDR3 bases: TGTGCCAGCAGCTCTTTTTCACAGCGATACGAGCAGTACTTC. V gene TRBV7-2 combines with J gene TRBJ2-7; unclear D gene. In germline, CDR1 is SGHTA, CDR2 FQGNSA. This CDR3 has 14 residues. V lost 4 bases and J 4 bases, leaving 14 bases between the germline ends.

The chain links TRBV4-1 to TRBJ2-1; D gene ambiguous. This CDR3 comprises 14 residues. Germline V lookup: CDR1 MGHRA, CDR2 YSYEKL. Trimming removed 3 bases at V and 0 bases at J, with 6 bases between. CDR3 DNA: TGCGCCAGCAGCCACAGGAGCTCCTACAATGAGCAGTTCTTC. This sequence encodes CASSHRSSYNEQFF.

The chain has TRBV5-1 and TRBJ1-1, with D possibly TRBD1 on 5 matching bases. Per the germline V gene, CDR1 is SGHRS and CDR2 is YFSETQ. The CDR3 length is 14 residues. V was pared by 0 bases and J by 2 bases, with 8 bases between. The CDR3: CASSLGRENTEAFF. The DNA of the CDR3 is TGCGCCAGCAGCTTGGGCAGGGAAAACACTGAAGCTTTCTTT.

The sample holds one count of this clone. The chain has TRBV11-2 and TRBJ2-7; D is perhaps TRBD1 (5 bases). V shed 3 bases and J shed 2 bases, with 11 bases lying between them. The CDR3 sequence is 14 residues long. Germline V gene data show CDR1 as SGHAT and CDR2 as FQNNGV. CDR3 in amino acids: CASSFSRDTYEQYF. In DNA, the CDR3 is TGTGCCAGCAGCTTTTCCAGGGATACCTACGAGCAGTACTTC.

This clone was detected only a few times. Other nucleotide sequences from this sample produce the same CDR3. The chain joins TRBV19 to TRBJ1-2; D gene unclear. From germline, CDR1 is LNHDA and CDR2 SQIVND (reference sequence). V was cut by 3 bases and J by 8 bases, with 10 bases left in between. CDR3 length: 12 residues. The CDR3 DNA follows: TGTGCCAGTAGTATCCTGGGGAGGGGCTACACCTTC. This encodes CASSILGRGYTF. The complete variable domain, with remaining parts taken from reference TRBV19 and TRBJ1-2, reads DGGITQSPKYLFRKEGQNVTLSCEQNLNHDAMYWYRQDPGQGLRLIYYSQIVNDFQKGDIAEGYSVSREKKESFPLTVTSAQKNPTAFYLCASSILGRGYTFGSGTRLTVV.

The rearrangement uses TRBV4-2 and TRBJ2-3; 12 bases map to TRBD2. Losses at the gene ends were 1 base for V and 3 bases for J; bases not matched to a gene: 17. Germline CDR1 LGHNA, CDR2 YNFKEQ. CDR3 size: 21 residues. CDR3 region: CASSQVQGSSGGAWSTDTQYF. For the CDR3, the DNA is TGTGCCAGCAGCCAAGTCCAAGGGTCTAGCGGGGGGGCGTGGTCAACAGATACGCAGTATTTT.

The rearrangement joins TRBV5-1 to TRBJ1-1, with D unclear. Germline assignment: CDR1 SGHRS and CDR2 YFSETQ. Trimming removed 1 base from V and 0 bases from J, with 16 bases in between. The CDR3 is 17 amino acids. The CDR3 spells CASSLFGDGQLNTEAFF. Written as DNA, the CDR3 is TGCGCCAGCAGCTTGTTTGGCGATGGGCAGTTGAACACTGAAGCTTTCTTT.

CDR3 sequence: CASTGQGGGTEAFF. CDR3 in DNA: TGTGCCAGCACGGGCCAGGGAGGAGGAACTGAAGCTTTCTTT. The chain combines TRBV2 with TRBJ1-1; D possibly corresponds to TRBD1 (5 bases). Germline V lookup: CDR1 SNHLY, CDR2 FYNNEI. Trimming left V 7 bases short and J 5 bases short, with 17 bases between. The CDR3 spans 14 residues.

The gene calls are TRBV11-2 and TRBJ2-3; D may match TRBD1 or TRBD2 (6 bases each). The CDR3 sequence is 13 residues long. Germline V gene data show CDR1 as SGHAT and CDR2 as FQNNGV. With 8 bases removed from V and 3 bases from J, the gap between germline ends came to 12 bases. CDR3 protein: CASRRGLTDTQYF. The CDR3 region has the DNA TGTGCCAGCCGCAGGGGACTGACAGATACGCAGTATTTT.

This clone has only a few counts. The chain links TRBV14 to TRBJ2-1; D is unresolved. Germline-derived CDR1 and CDR2 are SGHDN and FVKESK. The CDR3 is 13 amino acids. With 4 bases removed from V and 8 bases from J, the gap between germline ends came to 12 bases. The CDR3 here is CASSRVGLDEQFF. CDR3 DNA: TGTGCCAGCAGCCGGGTAGGGCTGGATGAGCAGTTCTTC. The variable domain in full, completed from reference TRBV14 and TRBJ2-1, reads EAGVTQFPSHSVIEKGQTVTLRCDPISGHDNLYWYRRVMGKEIKFLLHFVKESKQDESGMPNNRFLAERTGGTYSTLKVQPAELEDSGVYFCASSRVGLDEQFFGPGTRLTVL.

The rearrangement uses TRBV19 and TRBJ2-5; 10 nucleotides match TRBD2. V lost 1 base to trimming and J lost 3 bases; unmatched junction nucleotides: 2. The CDR3 spans 15 residues. Germline CDR1 reads LNHDA; CDR2 reads SQIVND (reference sequence). The CDR3 DNA is TGTGCCAGTAGTATAGGGACTAGCGGTAAAGAGACCCAGTACTTC. Its protein product is CASSIGTSGKETQYF.

The J gene is TRBJ2-3, the V gene TRBV7-3, with no clear D. CDR3 length: 13 amino acids. CDR1 is SGHTA and CDR2 is FQGTGA in the germline V gene. V lost 4 bases, J lost 2 bases, and 7 bases lay in between. The CDR3 spells CASSSPNTDTQYF. In DNA form, the CDR3 reads TGTGCCAGCAGCTCCCCGAACACAGATACGCAGTATTTT. Full variable domain (missing parts from reference TRBV7-3 and TRBJ2-3): GAGVSQTPSNKVTEKGKYVELRCDPISGHTALYWYRQSLGQGPEFLIYFQGTGAADDSGLPNDRFFAVRPEGSVSTLKIQRTERGDSAVYLCASSSPNTDTQYFGPGTRLTVL.